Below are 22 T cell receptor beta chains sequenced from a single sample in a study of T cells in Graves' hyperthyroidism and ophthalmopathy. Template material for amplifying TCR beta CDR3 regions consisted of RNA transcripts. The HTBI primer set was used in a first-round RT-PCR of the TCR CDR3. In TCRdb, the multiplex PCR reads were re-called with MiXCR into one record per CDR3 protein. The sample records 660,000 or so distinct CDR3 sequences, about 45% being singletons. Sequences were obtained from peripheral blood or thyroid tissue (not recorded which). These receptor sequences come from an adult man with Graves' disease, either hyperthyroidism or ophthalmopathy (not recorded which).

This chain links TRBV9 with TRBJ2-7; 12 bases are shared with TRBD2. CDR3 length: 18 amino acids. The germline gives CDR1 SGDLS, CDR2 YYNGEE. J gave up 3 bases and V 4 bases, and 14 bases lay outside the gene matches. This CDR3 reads CASSPHPPSGGEDYEQYF. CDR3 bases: TGTGCCAGCAGCCCTCACCCCCCTAGCGGGGGGGAAGACTACGAGCAGTACTTC.

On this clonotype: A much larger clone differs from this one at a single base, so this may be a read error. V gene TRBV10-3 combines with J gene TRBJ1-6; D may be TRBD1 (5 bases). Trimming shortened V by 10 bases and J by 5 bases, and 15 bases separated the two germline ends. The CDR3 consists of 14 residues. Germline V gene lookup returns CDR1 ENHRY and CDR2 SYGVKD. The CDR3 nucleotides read TGTGCCACGAAGATGGTAGGGGATAATTCACCCCTCCACTTT. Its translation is CATKMVGDNSPLHF.

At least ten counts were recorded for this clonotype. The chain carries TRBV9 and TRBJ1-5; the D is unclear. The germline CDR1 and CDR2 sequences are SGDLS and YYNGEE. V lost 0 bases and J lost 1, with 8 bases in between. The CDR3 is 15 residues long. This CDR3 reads CASSVGQSSNQPQHF. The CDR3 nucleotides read TGTGCCAGCAGCGTAGGGCAGTCGAGCAATCAGCCCCAGCATTTT. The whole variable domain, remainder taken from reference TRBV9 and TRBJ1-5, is DSGVTQTPKHLITATGQRVTLRCSPRSGDLSVYWYQQSLDQGLQFLIQYYNGEERAKGNILERFSAQQFPDLHSELNLSSLELGDSALYFCASSVGQSSNQPQHFGDGTRLSIL.

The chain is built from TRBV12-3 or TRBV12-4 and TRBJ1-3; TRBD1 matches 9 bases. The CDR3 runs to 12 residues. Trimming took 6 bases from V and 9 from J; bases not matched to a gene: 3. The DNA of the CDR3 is TGTGCCAGCAGATCGACAGGGGGCACCATATATTTT. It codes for CASRSTGGTIYF.

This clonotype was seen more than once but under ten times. The CDR3 DNA is TGTGCCAGCGGGGGGGCGGGAGAGACCCAGTACTTC. This translates into CASGGAGETQYF. V and J are TRBV7-9 and TRBJ2-5; weak D call: TRBD2 (7 bases). Trimming cost V 8 bases and J 4 bases, with 11 bases left between them. The V gene's germline CDR1 is SEHNR and CDR2 FQNEAQ (reference sequence). The CDR3 is made up of 12 amino acids.

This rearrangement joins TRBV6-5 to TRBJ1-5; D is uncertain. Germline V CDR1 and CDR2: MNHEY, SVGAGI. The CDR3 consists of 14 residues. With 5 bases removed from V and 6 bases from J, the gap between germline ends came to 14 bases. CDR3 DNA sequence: TGTGCCAGCAGTGAACGAGGGAACGTTCAGCCCCAGCATTTT. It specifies CASSERGNVQPQHF.

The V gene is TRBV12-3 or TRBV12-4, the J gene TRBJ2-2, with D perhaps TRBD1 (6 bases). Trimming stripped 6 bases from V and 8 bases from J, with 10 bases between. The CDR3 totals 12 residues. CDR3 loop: CASRPGTGELFF. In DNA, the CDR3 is TGTGCCAGCAGGCCCGGGACAGGGGAGCTGTTTTTT.

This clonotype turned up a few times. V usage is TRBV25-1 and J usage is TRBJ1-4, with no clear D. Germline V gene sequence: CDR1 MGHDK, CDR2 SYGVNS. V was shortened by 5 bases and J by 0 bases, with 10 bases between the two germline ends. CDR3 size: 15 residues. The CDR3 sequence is CASSPLLATNEKLFF. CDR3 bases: TGTGCCAGCAGTCCATTACTTGCAACTAATGAAAAACTGTTTTTT.

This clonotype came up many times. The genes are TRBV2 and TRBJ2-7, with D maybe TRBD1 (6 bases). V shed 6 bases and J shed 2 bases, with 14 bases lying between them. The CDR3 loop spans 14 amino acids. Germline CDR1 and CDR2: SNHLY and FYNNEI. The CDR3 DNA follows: TGTGCCAGCAGCGTCGGCCCAGGGGCCTACGAGCAGTACTTC. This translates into CASSVGPGAYEQYF.

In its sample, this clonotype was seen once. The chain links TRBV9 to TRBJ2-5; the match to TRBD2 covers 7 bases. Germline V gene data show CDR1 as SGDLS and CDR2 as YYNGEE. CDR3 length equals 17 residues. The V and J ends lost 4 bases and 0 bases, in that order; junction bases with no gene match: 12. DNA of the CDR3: TGTGCCAGCAGCTTGGTCGGGCTAGCGGCGTACCAAGAGACCCAGTACTTC. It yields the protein CASSLVGLAAYQETQYF.

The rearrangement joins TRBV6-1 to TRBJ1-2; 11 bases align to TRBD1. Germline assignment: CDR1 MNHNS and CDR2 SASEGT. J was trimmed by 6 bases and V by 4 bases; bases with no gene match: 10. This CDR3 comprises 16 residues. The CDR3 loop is CASSGIERDRGDGYTF. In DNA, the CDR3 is TGTGCCAGCAGTGGGATCGAACGGGACAGGGGGGATGGCTACACCTTC.

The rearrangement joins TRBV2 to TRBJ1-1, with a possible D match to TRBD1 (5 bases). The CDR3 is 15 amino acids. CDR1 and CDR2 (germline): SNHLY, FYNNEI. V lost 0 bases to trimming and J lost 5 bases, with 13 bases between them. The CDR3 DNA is TGTGCCAGCAGTGAAGCAAGCGGGGGTCGGACTGAAGCTTTCTTT. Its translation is CASSEASGGRTEAFF.

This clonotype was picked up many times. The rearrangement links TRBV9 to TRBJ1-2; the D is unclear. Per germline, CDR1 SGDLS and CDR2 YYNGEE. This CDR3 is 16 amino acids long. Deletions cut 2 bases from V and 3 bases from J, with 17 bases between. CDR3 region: CASSVGPQYPDYGYTF. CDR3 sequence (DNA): TGTGCCAGCAGCGTTGGACCCCAATACCCCGACTATGGCTACACCTTC.

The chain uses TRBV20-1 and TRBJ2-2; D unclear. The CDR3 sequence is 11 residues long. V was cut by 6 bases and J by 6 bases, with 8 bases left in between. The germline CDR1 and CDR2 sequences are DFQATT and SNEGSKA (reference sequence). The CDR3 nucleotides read TGCAGTGCCCGGACCCCCGGGGAGCTGTTTTTT. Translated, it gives CSARTPGELFF.

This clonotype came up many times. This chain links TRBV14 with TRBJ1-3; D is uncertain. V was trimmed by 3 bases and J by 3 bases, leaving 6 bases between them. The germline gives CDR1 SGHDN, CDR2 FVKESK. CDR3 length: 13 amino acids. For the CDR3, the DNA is TGTGCCAGCAGCCACCCCAATGGAAACACCATATATTTT. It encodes CASSHPNGNTIYF.

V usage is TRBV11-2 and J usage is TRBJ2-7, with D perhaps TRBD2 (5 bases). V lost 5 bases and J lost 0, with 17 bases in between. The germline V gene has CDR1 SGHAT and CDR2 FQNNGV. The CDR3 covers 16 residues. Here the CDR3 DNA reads TGTGCCAGCAGCCATAGCGAGCTCCCAAGCTCCTACGAGCAGTACTTC. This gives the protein CASSHSELPSSYEQYF.

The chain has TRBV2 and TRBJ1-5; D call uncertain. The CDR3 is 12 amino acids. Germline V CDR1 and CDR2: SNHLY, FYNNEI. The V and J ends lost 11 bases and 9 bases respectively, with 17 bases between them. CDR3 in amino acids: CAWSGSFWPQHF. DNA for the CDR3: TGTGCCTGGAGTGGCAGCTTTTGGCCCCAGCATTTT.

The chain's CDR3 is CASSYRGRGLREETQYF. The CDR3 DNA sequence: TGTGCCAGCAGCTACAGGGGGCGGGGGCTTAGGGAAGAGACCCAGTACTTC. This chain joins TRBV7-4 and TRBJ2-5; 9 positions agree with TRBD1. V dropped 4 bases and J dropped 3; count of bases not matched to a gene: 12. This CDR3 has 17 amino acids. The germline V gene has CDR1 SGHVT and CDR2 SQSDAQ.

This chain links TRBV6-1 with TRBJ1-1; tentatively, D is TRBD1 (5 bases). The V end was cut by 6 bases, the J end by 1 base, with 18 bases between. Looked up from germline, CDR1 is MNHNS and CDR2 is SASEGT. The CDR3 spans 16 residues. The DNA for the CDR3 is TGTGCCAGCAGCACTACTCCGGCTGGGGCGAACACTGAAGCTTTCTTT. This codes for CASSTTPAGANTEAFF.

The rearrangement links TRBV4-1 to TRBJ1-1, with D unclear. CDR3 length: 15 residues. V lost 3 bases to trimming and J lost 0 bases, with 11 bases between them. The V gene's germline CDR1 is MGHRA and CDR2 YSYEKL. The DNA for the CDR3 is TGCGCCAGCAGCCACGGACGGAACATGAACACTGAAGCTTTCTTT. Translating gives CASSHGRNMNTEAFF.

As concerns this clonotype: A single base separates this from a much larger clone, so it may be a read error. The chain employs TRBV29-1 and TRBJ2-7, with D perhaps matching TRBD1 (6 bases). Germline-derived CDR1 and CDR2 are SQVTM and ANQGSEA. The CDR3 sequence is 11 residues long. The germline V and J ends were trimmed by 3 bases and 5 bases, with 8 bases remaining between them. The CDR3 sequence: CSVDRGNEQYF. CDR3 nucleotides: TGCAGCGTTGATAGGGGGAACGAGCAGTACTTC.

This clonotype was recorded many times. CDR3 loop: CATSEAGLREPQHF. The CDR3 DNA reads TGTGCCACCAGTGAAGCAGGGTTGAGGGAGCCCCAGCATTTT. The rearrangement links TRBV24-1 to TRBJ1-5; tentatively, D is TRBD1 (5 bases). Germline V gene data show CDR1 as KGHDR and CDR2 as SFDVKD. The CDR3 spans 14 residues. V lost 4 bases and J lost 8, with 14 bases in between.